Presented here are 16 T cell receptor beta chains from one specimen sequenced in a study of blood T cell repertoires in COVID-19 (dated by TCRdb to the early 2020s). Libraries were made using the immunoSEQ multiplex PCR assay. Imported from immuneACCESS, the table was reduced by TCRdb to in-frame sequences with V and J called. These copies leave out some clones; in studies compared against another copy, an unresolved V gene accounts for under half, and the cause of the remainder is not known. Within this sample are around 93,000 clones, with approximately 82% of them counted one time only. Roughly 4% of the sample is taken by the ten largest. Source material: peripheral blood. All receptors derive from a man aged 55 to 69 with acute or convalescent COVID-19.

J is TRBJ2-3 and V is TRBV29-1; D not certain. The CDR3 is 13 residues long. With 2 bases removed from V and 2 bases from J, the gap between germline ends came to 8 bases. Germline CDR1 SQVTM, CDR2 ANQGSEA. CDR3 bases: TGCAGCGTTGAATCCAGGTTCACAGATACGCAGTATTTT. This encodes CSVESRFTDTQYF.

The chain joins TRBV7-3 to TRBJ1-2; a possible D gene is TRBD1 (5 bases). V lost 1 base, J lost 6 bases, and 18 bases lay in between. The CDR3 extends over 16 amino acids. Germline lookup yields CDR1 SGHTA and CDR2 FQGTGA. This CDR3 is CASSLNPGNGLHGYTF. CDR3 DNA: TGTGCCAGCAGCTTAAATCCAGGGAACGGGCTGCATGGCTACACCTTC.

Details on this clone: Germline is not matched at one junction end, which may reflect a read error. J is TRBJ2-5 and V is TRBV19; D possibly corresponds to TRBD1 (6 bases). Germline assignment: CDR1 LNHDA and CDR2 SQIVND (reference sequence). CDR3 size: 13 residues. In DNA, the CDR3 is TGTGCCAGTGGTCCAGGGGTAAGGGAGACCCTGTACTTC. This translates into CASGPGVRETLYF.

This clone was seen a few times. The chain is built from TRBV9 and TRBJ1-5; TRBD1 might be the D (5 bases). CDR1 is SGDLS, CDR2 YYNGEE, per germline. This CDR3 region has 13 residues. The V end was cut by 2 bases, the J end by 7 bases, with 10 bases between. CDR3 sequence: CASSVRDDQPQHF. The CDR3 DNA sequence: TGTGCCAGCAGCGTCAGGGATGACCAGCCCCAGCATTTT.

This chain connects TRBV4-2 to TRBJ2-1; TRBD2 matches at 9 bases. The CDR3 sequence is 20 residues long. The germline V gene has CDR1 LGHNA and CDR2 YNFKEQ. V was pared by 2 bases and J by 1 base, with 15 bases of the junction left unmatched. CDR3: CASSQSGTKRGAGSYNEQFF. The CDR3 bases are TGTGCCAGCAGCCAATCGGGAACGAAGCGGGGGGCCGGGTCCTACAATGAGCAGTTCTTC.

V gene TRBV11-2 combines with J gene TRBJ1-2, with D hard to call. This CDR3 is built from 12 residues. From germline, CDR1 is SGHAT and CDR2 FQNNGV. Trimming stripped 5 bases from V and 8 bases from J, with 12 bases between. CDR3 protein: CASSHLGEGYTF. The CDR3 DNA follows: TGTGCCAGCAGCCATCTCGGGGAAGGCTACACCTTC.

This clone was counted only a few times. The chain carries TRBV5-1 and TRBJ2-7; D ambiguous. V dropped 5 bases and J dropped 1 base, with 10 bases sitting between them. Germline lookup yields CDR1 SGHRS and CDR2 YFSETQ. This CDR3 spans 13 amino acids. CDR3 nucleotides: TGCGCCAGCAGTCCTGACATGTCCTACGAGCAGTACTTC. Translation gives CASSPDMSYEQYF.

The CDR3 reads CASSPADRGPPYEQYF. The CDR3 DNA is TGTGCCAGCTCACCGGCGGACAGGGGGCCGCCCTACGAGCAGTACTTC. The chain is built from TRBV18 and TRBJ2-7, with 11 bases identical to TRBD1. The trim removed 3 bases at V and 2 bases at J, leaving 6 bases unmatched. The germline CDR1 and CDR2 sequences are KGHSH and LQKENI. This CDR3 spans 16 amino acids.

The gene calls are TRBV7-2 and TRBJ2-2, with a weak D call TRBD1 (5 bases). Trimming cost V 1 base and J 6 bases, with 9 bases left between them. Germline loops: CDR1 SGHTA, CDR2 FQGNSA. The CDR3 loop spans 14 amino acids. This CDR3 reads CASSLGGPAGELFF. The CDR3 DNA sequence: TGTGCCAGCAGCTTAGGGGGCCCAGCCGGGGAGCTGTTTTTT.

Comments on this clone: Other DNA variants within this sample encode the same CDR3. The chain is built from TRBV11-3 and TRBJ1-1, with a tentative D call TRBD1 (5 bases). Trimming shortened V by 0 bases and J by 3 bases, and 14 bases separated the two germline ends. The CDR3 consists of 16 residues. CDR1 is SGHNT and CDR2 is YENEEA in the germline V gene. The CDR3 DNA reads TGTGCCAGCAGCTTAGACGGGGGTCGACGGGACACTGAAGCTTTCTTT. Its translation is CASSLDGGRRDTEAFF.

This clone showed up just once. V gene TRBV2 combines with J gene TRBJ1-1; TRBD1 might be the D (5 bases). V lost 7 bases, J lost 5 bases, and 11 bases lay in between. Looked up from germline, CDR1 is SNHLY and CDR2 is FYNNEI. The CDR3 sequence is 12 residues long. The CDR3 nucleotides read TGTGCCAGCACGGAGGGGTGGACTGAAGCTTTCTTT. It translates to CASTEGWTEAFF.

The chain has TRBV24-1 and TRBJ2-2; D perhaps matches TRBD1 (5 bases). V dropped 5 bases and J dropped 1 base, with 10 bases sitting between them. There are 15 residues in the CDR3. Germline loops: CDR1 KGHDR, CDR2 SFDVKD. As DNA, the CDR3 is TGTGCCACCAGTGTAGGCCAGGGGAACACCGGGGAGCTGTTTTTT. This sequence encodes CATSVGQGNTGELFF.

The chain combines TRBV9 with TRBJ2-2; weak D call: TRBD2 (6 bases). CDR1 is SGDLS, CDR2 YYNGEE, per germline. The V and J ends lost 4 bases and 4 bases respectively, with 11 bases between them. The CDR3 has 14 residues. CDR3 sequence reads: CASSRVGGTGELFF. The CDR3 coding sequence is TGTGCCAGCAGCCGGGTGGGGGGCACCGGGGAGCTGTTTTTT.

V gene TRBV30 combines with J gene TRBJ1-4; D is uncertain. The V end was cut by 0 bases, the J end by 5 bases, with 7 bases between. Per germline, CDR1 GTSNPN and CDR2 SVGIG (reference sequence). This CDR3 is built from 13 residues. The chain's CDR3 is CAWSVQRNEKLFF. Here the CDR3 DNA reads TGTGCCTGGAGTGTACAGCGGAATGAAAAACTGTTTTTT.

This chain connects TRBV9 to TRBJ1-3; tentative D call: TRBD1 (6 bases). The CDR3 spans 17 residues. CDR1 SGDLS and CDR2 YYNGEE come from the germline V gene. V lost 4 bases and J 0 bases, leaving 17 bases between the germline ends. As DNA, the CDR3 is TGTGCCAGCAGCCCGCGCCCACAGGGATCCTCTGGAAACACCATATATTTT. Residues: CASSPRPQGSSGNTIYF.

This clone was counted only a few times. The genes are TRBV10-3 and TRBJ2-2; TRBD1 is a possible D gene (5 bases). Between the trimmed V and J ends, which lost 10 bases and 1 base, there was a span of 13 bases. The CDR3 contains 14 residues. Per the germline V gene, CDR1 is ENHRY and CDR2 is SYGVKD. The CDR3 loop reads CATRQILNTGELFF. The CDR3 DNA reads as TGTGCCACGAGACAGATCTTGAACACCGGGGAGCTGTTTTTT.